This is a list of T cell receptor beta chains from one sample in a study of blood T cell repertoires in COVID-19. TCRdb's copy holds only in-frame clones and misses some; the assay was immunoSEQ multiplex PCR. The data show approximately 100,000 clones, less than 90% seen once. Source material: peripheral blood. Receptors were obtained from a human donor in a cohort sampled during active COVID-19. The CDR3 runs from the conserved cysteine through the conserved F or W. A D gene is named only where the DNA matches it firmly. Rows may omit the clone size; those that give it use once, few, many or a size class.

TRBV12-3/TRBV12-4	TRBJ1-3	13	NA	NA	TGTGCCAGCAGTCCAGGGCACGGAAACACCATATATTTT	CASSPGHGNTIYF
TRBV5-4	TRBJ2-7	15	NA	NA	TGTGCCAGCAGCTTGGGGGCGGGGACCTCCTACGAGCAGTACTTC	CASSLGAGTSYEQYF
TRBV7-3	TRBJ2-7	16	many	TRBD2	TGTGCCAGCAGCCTAGGGGGAGCGGGAGGCTACTACGAGCAGTACTTC	CASSLGGAGGYYEQYF
TRBV5-1	TRBJ2-2	15	NA	TRBD1	TGCGCCAGCAGCCAGGACAGGTCGAACACCGGGGAGCTGTTTTTT	CASSQDRSNTGELFF
TRBV27	TRBJ2-1	14	NA	TRBD1	TGTGCCAGCAGTGCAGGGGGCGCCTACAATGAGCAGTTCTTC	CASSAGGAYNEQFF
TRBV4-2	TRBJ2-4	12	once	NA	TGTGCCAGCAGCGGTCCCGGGAACATTCAGTACTTC	CASSGPGNIQYF
TRBV4-1	TRBJ2-5	16	NA	NA	TGCGCCAGCAGCCGAACTCATCCGGGTGCCCAAGAGACCCAGTACTTC	CASSRTHPGAQETQYF
TRBV29-1	TRBJ1-1	17	NA	TRBD1	TGCAGCCCCCCGACGGGTCGGGACAGAAACACCTGGACTGAAGCTTTCTTT	CSPPTGRDRNTWTEAFF
TRBV2	TRBJ2-5	13	NA	NA	TGTGCCAGCAGGACCGGGAGTAAGGAGACCCAGTACTTC	CASRTGSKETQYF
TRBV7-8	TRBJ1-2	15	few	NA	TGTGCCAGCAGCCCCGGACAGATCTATAACTATGGCTACACCTTC	CASSPGQIYNYGYTF
TRBV7-9	TRBJ1-4	14	NA	TRBD1	TGTGCCAGCAGCTCGACAGGGCTTAATGAAAAACTGTTTTTT	CASSSTGLNEKLFF
TRBV7-2	TRBJ1-1	14	NA	NA	TGTGCCAGCAGCATAACGGCGGGAAACACTGAAGCTTTCTTT	CASSITAGNTEAFF
TRBV3-1/TRBV3-2	TRBJ2-1	18	NA	NA	TGTGCCAGCAGCCAAGATCCGGGGGGCGTGGGACATTACAATGAGCAGTTCTTC	CASSQDPGGVGHYNEQFF
TRBV10-3	TRBJ2-3	16	NA	NA	TGTGCCATCAGTGGTTGGGGAGAAACTAGCACAGATACGCAGTATTTT	CAISGWGETSTDTQYF
TRBV7-9	TRBJ1-2	14	once	NA	TGTGCCAGCAGCTCCTACAGTGCTAACTATGGCTACACCTTC	CASSSYSANYGYTF
TRBV3-1/TRBV3-2	TRBJ1-1	12	NA	NA	TGTGCCAGCAGCCCAGGGAGGACTGAAGCTTTCTTT	CASSPGRTEAFF
TRBV10-3	TRBJ1-5	15	NA	NA	TGTGCCATCAGTGAGTCGGGGGGAGGTGTGCAGCCCCAGCATTTT	CAISESGGGVQPQHF
TRBV13	TRBJ1-1	15	NA	TRBD1	TGTGCCAGCAGCTTAGCGTTTACAGGGGGCACTGAAGCTTTCTTT	CASSLAFTGGTEAFF
TRBV7-2	TRBJ1-6	14	NA	NA	TGTGCCAGCAGTCCTACAGGGAGCACTTCACCCCTCCACTTT	CASSPTGSTSPLHF
TRBV18	TRBJ2-7	14	once	TRBD1	TGTGCCAGCACTGCGGGACAGGGACCCTACGAGCAGTACTTC	CASTAGQGPYEQYF
TRBV28	TRBJ2-1	16	NA	TRBD2	TGTGCCAGCAGTCCTCTAACTAGCGGGATCTACAATGAGCAGTTCTTC	CASSPLTSGIYNEQFF
TRBV7-9	TRBJ1-1	16	NA	TRBD1	TGTGCCAGCAGACTACCCGGGACAGGGAAGGTAGCTGAAGCTTTCTTT	CASRLPGTGKVAEAFF
TRBV7-9	TRBJ2-2	16	NA	NA	TGTGCCAGCAGCTTAGAGGCGACAGGATACACCGGGGAGCTGTTTTTT	CASSLEATGYTGELFF
TRBV2	TRBJ2-1	14	NA	TRBD2	TGTGCCAGCAGTGGGGGCGGGAGCAGGAATGAGCAGTTCTTC	CASSGGGSRNEQFF
TRBV6-1	TRBJ1-1	14	NA	NA	TGTGCCAGCAGTGAACTACAGGGGAACACTGAAGCTTTCTTT	CASSELQGNTEAFF
TRBV28	TRBJ1-4	15	NA	TRBD1	TGTGCCAGCAGTGCATACAGGGGGCGCGATGAAAAACTGTTTTTT	CASSAYRGRDEKLFF
TRBV30	TRBJ1-2	17	NA	TRBD1	TGTGCCTGGAGTGTAAGTGCCCTAGACAGGGGGCCTGGGGGCTACACCTTC	CAWSVSALDRGPGGYTF
TRBV5-1	TRBJ1-6	19	NA	NA	TGCGCCAGCAGCTTGATGCCGGGACAAGGGGCCCTCCTTCTATCACCCCTCCACTTT	CASSLMPGQGALLLSPLHF
TRBV7-8	TRBJ2-7	16	NA	NA	TGTGCCAGCACCTTACACAGCCCCAGGTCCCCCTACGAGCAGTACTTC	CASTLHSPRSPYEQYF
TRBV4-1	TRBJ2-3	15	NA	TRBD2	TGCGCCAGCAGCCGCTGGGGACTAGCCACAGATACGCAGTATTTT	CASSRWGLATDTQYF
TRBV20-1	TRBJ2-1	11	NA	NA	TGCAGTGCTTACATCGACAATGAGCAGTTCTTC	CSAYIDNEQFF
TRBV5-4	TRBJ2-2	15	once	NA	TGTGCCAGCAGCTTTTCGCTCCTAGGAGCCGGGGAGCTGTTTTTT	CASSFSLLGAGELFF
TRBV4-2	TRBJ1-5	16	NA	NA	TGTGCCAGCAGCCAGGGGGGGACTCCGGGGAGTCAGCCCCAGCATTTT	CASSQGGTPGSQPQHF
TRBV11-2	TRBJ1-2	13	few	NA	TGTGCCAGCAGCTTCGGATACAGCGGAGGCTACACCTTC	CASSFGYSGGYTF
TRBV6-1	TRBJ2-5	14	NA	NA	TGTGCCAGCAGTGAACCCGGACAGCAAGAGACCCAGTACTTC	CASSEPGQQETQYF
TRBV19	TRBJ2-3	20	once	TRBD2	TGTGCCAGTCTAGTCTACGGGACTAGCGGGAGGAAGGTGAGCACAGATACGCAGTATTTT	CASLVYGTSGRKVSTDTQYF
TRBV18	TRBJ1-2	13	NA	NA	TGTGCCAGCTCACCACCGGGGGGCTATGGCTACACCTTC	CASSPPGGYGYTF
TRBV18	TRBJ2-7	15	NA	TRBD2	TGTGCCAGCTCAGCACTAGCGGGGGCCAATTACGAGCAGTACTTC	CASSALAGANYEQYF
TRBV7-9	TRBJ2-3	14	NA	NA	TGTGCCAGCAGCCGGGACACCGTAACAGATACGCAGTATTTT	CASSRDTVTDTQYF
TRBV2	TRBJ1-4	14	NA	TRBD1	TGTGCCAGCACGCGGACAGGGGGGCGGGAAAAACTGTTTTTT	CASTRTGGREKLFF
TRBV6-4	TRBJ1-5	12	NA	NA	TGTGCCAGCATCCCCGCGAGTCGGCCCCAGCATTTT	CASIPASRPQHF
TRBV9	TRBJ1-1	15	NA	NA	TGTGCCAGCAGCGTAGGTAACAGGGCCGGGGCCGAAGCTTTCTTT	CASSVGNRAGAEAFF
TRBV12-3/TRBV12-4	TRBJ1-1	11	NA	NA	TGTGCCAGCAGTTTCTTGACTGAAGCTTTCTTT	CASSFLTEAFF
TRBV7-2	TRBJ1-3	15	NA	TRBD1	TGTGCCAGCAGCGCCAGGGGGCCTGCTGGAAACACCATATATTTT	CASSARGPAGNTIYF
TRBV11-1	TRBJ2-3	15	once	NA	TGTGCCAGCAGCTTAGAACTTCCCAACACAGATACGCAGTATTTT	CASSLELPNTDTQYF
TRBV6-2/TRBV6-3	TRBJ2-7	15	once	NA	TGTGCCAGCAGTTATGGGCCAGAAAACTCCTACGAGCAGTACTTC	CASSYGPENSYEQYF
TRBV18	TRBJ2-1	16	once	TRBD2	TGTGCCAGCTCACCTACGACTAGCGGGAGTCCTGGTGAGCAGTTCTTC	CASSPTTSGSPGEQFF